In its sample, the clone carrying this T cell receptor beta chain was seen a few times. Its antigen is undetermined. The entry originates in a study of T-cell memory formation after mild COVID-19. At the level of the study: TCR clusters were largely donor specific. Broader study findings: For contracting clones, CD4+ ones sat mainly in CM and EM, CD8+ in EMRA. Several responding clones turned up in pre-infection memory, indicating that cross-reactive memory may have taken part.

5'RACE, which relied on constant-segment primers, yielded TCR alpha and TCR beta cDNA libraries carrying sample barcodes and UMIs. One entry per CDR3 protein results from TCRdb running MiXCR on the 5' RACE reads. The sample lists roughly 580,000 distinct CDR3 sequences; approximately 18% were seen once. CDR3 length equals 13 residues. Unmatched junction bases numbered 3, after V lost 3 bases and J lost 3 bases. CDR1 is DFQATT, CDR2 SNEGSKA, per germline (reference sequence). This TCR was sampled from an adult woman who had mild COVID-19 (a few samples of this study predate the infection). Cell type and time point are not known. The material sequenced was PBMCs or a T cell subset sorted from them (not recorded which). The genes are TRBV20-1 and TRBJ2-7; 9 nucleotides agree with TRBD2. CDR3 amino acids: CSARSSGSYEQYF. The CDR3 region has the DNA TGCAGTGCTAGGAGTAGCGGGAGCTACGAGCAGTACTTC.